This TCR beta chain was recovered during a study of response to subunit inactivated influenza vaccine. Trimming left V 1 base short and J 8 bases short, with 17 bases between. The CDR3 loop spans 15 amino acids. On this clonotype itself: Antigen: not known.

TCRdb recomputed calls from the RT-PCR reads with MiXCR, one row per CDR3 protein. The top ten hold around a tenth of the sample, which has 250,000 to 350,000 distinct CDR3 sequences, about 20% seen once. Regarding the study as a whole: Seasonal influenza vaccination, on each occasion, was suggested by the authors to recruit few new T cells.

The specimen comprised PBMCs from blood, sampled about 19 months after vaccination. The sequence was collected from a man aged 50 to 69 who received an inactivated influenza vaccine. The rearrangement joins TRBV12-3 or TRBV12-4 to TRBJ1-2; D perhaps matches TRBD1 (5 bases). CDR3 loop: CASSLEARDPRGYTF. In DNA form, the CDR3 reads TGTGCCAGCAGTTTAGAAGCGCGGGACCCGAGGGGCTACACCTTC.